This T cell receptor beta chain comes out of a study of vaccination and CD4 T cells after COVID-19. Study as a whole: In the convalescent cohort, there were six males and four females, two of them Hispanic. Treatment of control cultures consisted of a CEFX pool, an HIV-1 Nef pool, or no peptide.

Sequenced with the Oncomine TCR Beta short-read assay was DNA taken from cultured CD4+ T cells. TCRdb independently ran MiXCR on the PCR reads; one entry per CDR3 protein. The sample has 25,000 or so distinct CDR3 sequences; roughly a third are singletons. Time point specified: late sampling 161 to 241 days after vaccination in a few convalescent patients. As for treatment: roughly 10-day PBMC culture with coronavirus spike peptide pools or control peptides (ViraFEST assay). Before Alpha, Beta and Delta appeared in the US, convalescents tested positive (March–December 2020). With respect to this clonotype: No antigen is known for it.

The V end lost 5 bases, the J end lost 8 bases, and 16 bases lay between the germline ends. This CDR3 is 14 amino acids long. Per germline, CDR1 SEHNR and CDR2 FQNEAQ (reference sequence). The rearrangement joins TRBV7-9 to TRBJ2-4; a weak D match, TRBD1 (6 bases). This clonotype originated in a human donor who had recovered from COVID-19. Sequencing was performed on CD4+ T cells from blood, cultured in vitro, taken about 7 months after SARS-CoV-2 vaccination. In DNA, the CDR3 is TGTGCCAGCAGCCCAACAGGGCTGGGCGACATTCAGTACTTC. The encoded protein is CASSPTGLGDIQYF.